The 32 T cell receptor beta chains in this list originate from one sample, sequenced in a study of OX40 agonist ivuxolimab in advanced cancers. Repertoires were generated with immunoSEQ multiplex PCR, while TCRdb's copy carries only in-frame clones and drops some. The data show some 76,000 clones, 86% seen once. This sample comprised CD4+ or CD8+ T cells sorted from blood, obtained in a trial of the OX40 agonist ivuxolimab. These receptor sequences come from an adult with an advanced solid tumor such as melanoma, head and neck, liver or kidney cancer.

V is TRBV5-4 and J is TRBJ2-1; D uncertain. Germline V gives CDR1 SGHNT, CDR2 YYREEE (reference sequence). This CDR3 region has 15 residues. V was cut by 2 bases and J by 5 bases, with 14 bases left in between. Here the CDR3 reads CASSLVSLANNEQFF. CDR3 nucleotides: TGTGCCAGCAGCTTAGTGTCACTGGCAAACAATGAGCAGTTCTTC.

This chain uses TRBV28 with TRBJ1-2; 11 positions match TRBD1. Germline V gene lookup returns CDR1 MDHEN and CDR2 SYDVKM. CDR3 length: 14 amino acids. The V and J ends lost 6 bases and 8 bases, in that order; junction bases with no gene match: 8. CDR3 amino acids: CASSRTGGAGGYTF. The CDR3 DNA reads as TGTGCCAGCAGCCGGACAGGGGGCGCAGGAGGCTACACCTTC.

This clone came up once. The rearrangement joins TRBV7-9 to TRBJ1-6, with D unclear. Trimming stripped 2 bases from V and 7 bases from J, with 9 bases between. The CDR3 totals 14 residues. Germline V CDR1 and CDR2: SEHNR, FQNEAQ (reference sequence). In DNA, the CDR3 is TGTGCCAGCAGCTTACCACACCAGAATTCACCCCTCCACTTT. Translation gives CASSLPHQNSPLHF.

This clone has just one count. Written as DNA, the CDR3 is TGCGCCAGCAGCTTGAGGTACGGCTCCTACGAGCAGTACTTC. This encodes CASSLRYGSYEQYF. The chain is built from TRBV5-1 and TRBJ2-7; D ambiguous. The length of the CDR3 is 14 residues. Germline CDR1 reads SGHRS; CDR2 reads YFSETQ. V was clipped by 1 base and J by 0 bases, with 8 bases between them. The full variable domain, rest sourced from reference TRBV5-1 and TRBJ2-7, is KAGVTQTPRYLIKTRGQQVTLSCSPISGHRSVSWYQQTPGQGLQFLFEYFSETQRNKGNFPGRFSGRQFSNSRSEMNVSTLELGDSALYLCASSLRYGSYEQYFGPGTRLTVT.

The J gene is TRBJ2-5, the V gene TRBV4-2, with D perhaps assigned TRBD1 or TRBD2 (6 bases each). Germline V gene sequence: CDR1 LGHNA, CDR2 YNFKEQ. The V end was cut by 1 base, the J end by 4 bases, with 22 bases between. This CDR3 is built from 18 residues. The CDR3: CASSQGRDGDIMPETQYF. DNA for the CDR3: TGTGCCAGCAGCCAAGGGCGGGATGGGGACATCATGCCAGAGACCCAGTACTTC.

The CDR3 is CSVRASGASYNEQFF. The CDR3 DNA reads as TGCAGCGTTCGGGCTAGCGGGGCTTCCTACAATGAGCAGTTCTTC. The V gene is TRBV29-1, the J gene TRBJ2-1; 9 bases fit TRBD2. There are 15 residues in the CDR3. V shed 5 bases and J 1 base; nucleotides not matched to a gene: 6. The germline CDR1 and CDR2 sequences are SQVTM and ANQGSEA.

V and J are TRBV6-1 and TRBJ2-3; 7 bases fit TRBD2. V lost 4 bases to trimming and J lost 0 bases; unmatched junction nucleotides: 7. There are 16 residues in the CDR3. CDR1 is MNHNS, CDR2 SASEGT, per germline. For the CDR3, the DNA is TGTGCCAGCAGTGGGGAAGCGGGGTTAAGCACAGATACGCAGTATTTT. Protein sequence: CASSGEAGLSTDTQYF.

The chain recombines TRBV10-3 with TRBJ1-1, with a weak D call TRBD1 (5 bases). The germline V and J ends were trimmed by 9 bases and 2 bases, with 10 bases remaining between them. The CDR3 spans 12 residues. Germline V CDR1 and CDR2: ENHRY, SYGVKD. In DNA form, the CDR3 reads TGTGCCATGCGGGACCCTAACACTGAAGCTTTCTTT. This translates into CAMRDPNTEAFF.

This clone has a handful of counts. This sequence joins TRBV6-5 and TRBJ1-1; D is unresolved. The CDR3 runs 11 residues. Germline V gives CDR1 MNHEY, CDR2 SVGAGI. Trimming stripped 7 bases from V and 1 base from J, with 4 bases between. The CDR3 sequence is CASKRNTEAFF. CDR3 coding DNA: TGTGCCAGCAAGAGGAACACTGAAGCTTTCTTT.

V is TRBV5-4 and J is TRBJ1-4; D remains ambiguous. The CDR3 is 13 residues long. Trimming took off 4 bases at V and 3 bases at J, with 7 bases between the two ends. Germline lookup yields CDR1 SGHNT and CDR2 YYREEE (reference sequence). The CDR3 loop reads CASSRSANEKLFF. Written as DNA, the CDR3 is TGTGCCAGCAGCCGTTCAGCTAATGAAAAACTGTTTTTT.

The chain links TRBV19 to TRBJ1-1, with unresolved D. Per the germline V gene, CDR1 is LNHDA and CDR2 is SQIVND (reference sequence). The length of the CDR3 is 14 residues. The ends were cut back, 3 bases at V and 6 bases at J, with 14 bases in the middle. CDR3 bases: TGTGCCAGTAGTATCCTAGCCGATACCTCTGAAGCTTTCTTT. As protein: CASSILADTSEAFF.

The CDR3, as DNA: TGTGCCAGCAGTTGGACAGGCTCGGGGACAGATACGCAGTATTTT. It is translated as CASSWTGSGTDTQYF. The V and J genes are TRBV6-5 and TRBJ2-3; 7 positions agree with TRBD1. Germline loops: CDR1 MNHEY, CDR2 SVGAGI. This CDR3 has 15 amino acids. The junction had 7 bases not matched to a gene; V was cut back by 4 bases and J by 3 bases.

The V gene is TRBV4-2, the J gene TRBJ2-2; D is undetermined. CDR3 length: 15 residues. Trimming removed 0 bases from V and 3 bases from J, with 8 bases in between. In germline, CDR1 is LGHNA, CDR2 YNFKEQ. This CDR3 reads CASSQDRPYTGELFF. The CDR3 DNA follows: TGTGCCAGCAGCCAAGATCGCCCGTACACCGGGGAGCTGTTTTTT.

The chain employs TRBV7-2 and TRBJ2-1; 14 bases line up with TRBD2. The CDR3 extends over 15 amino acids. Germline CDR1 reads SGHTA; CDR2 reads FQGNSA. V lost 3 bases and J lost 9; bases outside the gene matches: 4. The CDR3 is CASSFSGTSGGEQFF. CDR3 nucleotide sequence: TGTGCCAGCAGCTTCTCCGGGACTAGCGGGGGTGAGCAGTTCTTC.

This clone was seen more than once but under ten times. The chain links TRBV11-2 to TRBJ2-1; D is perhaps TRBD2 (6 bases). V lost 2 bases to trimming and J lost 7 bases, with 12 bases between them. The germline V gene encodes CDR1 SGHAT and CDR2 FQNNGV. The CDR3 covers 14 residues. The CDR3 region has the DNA TGTGCCAGCAGCTTACGGGGGACTTCTAATGAGCAGTTCTTC. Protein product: CASSLRGTSNEQFF.

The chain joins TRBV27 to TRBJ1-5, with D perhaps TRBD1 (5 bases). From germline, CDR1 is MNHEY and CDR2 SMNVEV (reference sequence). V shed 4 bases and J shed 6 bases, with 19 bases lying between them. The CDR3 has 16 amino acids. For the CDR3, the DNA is TGTGCCAGCAGTTCCATCGGAGGGGCTACAGGTCAGCCCCAGCATTTT. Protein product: CASSSIGGATGQPQHF.

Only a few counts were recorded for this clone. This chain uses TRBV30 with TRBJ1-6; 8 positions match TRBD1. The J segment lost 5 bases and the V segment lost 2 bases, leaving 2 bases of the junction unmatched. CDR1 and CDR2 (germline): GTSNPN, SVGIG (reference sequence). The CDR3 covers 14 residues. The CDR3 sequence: CAWSKGQDNSPLHF. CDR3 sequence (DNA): TGTGCCTGGAGTAAGGGACAGGATAATTCACCCCTCCACTTT.

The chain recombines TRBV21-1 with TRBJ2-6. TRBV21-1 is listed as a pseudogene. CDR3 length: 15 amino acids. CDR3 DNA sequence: TGTGCCAGCAGCAACAATCTGTCTGGGGCCAACGTCCTGACTTTC. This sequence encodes CASSNNLSGANVLTF.

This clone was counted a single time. The CDR3 sequence: CASSSSGTGAYEQYF. The CDR3 DNA sequence: TGTGCCAGCAGTTCCTCCGGGACAGGGGCTTATGAGCAGTACTTC. The V gene is TRBV25-1, the J gene TRBJ2-7; TRBD1 matches at 10 bases. The trim removed 5 bases at V and 7 bases at J, leaving 11 bases unmatched. CDR1 MGHDK and CDR2 SYGVNS come from the germline V gene. CDR3 length equals 15 residues.

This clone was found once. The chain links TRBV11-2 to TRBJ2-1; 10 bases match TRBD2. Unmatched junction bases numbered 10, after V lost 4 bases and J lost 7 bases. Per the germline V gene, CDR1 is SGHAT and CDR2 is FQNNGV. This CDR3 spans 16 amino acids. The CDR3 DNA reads TGTGCCAGCAGCTCACATAGCGGGAGGCCCAGGAATGAGCAGTTCTTC. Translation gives CASSSHSGRPRNEQFF.

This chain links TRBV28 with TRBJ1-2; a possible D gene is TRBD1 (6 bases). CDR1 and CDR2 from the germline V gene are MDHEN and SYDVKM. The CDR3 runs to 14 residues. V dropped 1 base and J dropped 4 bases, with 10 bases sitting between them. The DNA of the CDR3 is TGTGCCAGCAGTTTATCCGGACAGTTCTATGGCTACACCTTC. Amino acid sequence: CASSLSGQFYGYTF.

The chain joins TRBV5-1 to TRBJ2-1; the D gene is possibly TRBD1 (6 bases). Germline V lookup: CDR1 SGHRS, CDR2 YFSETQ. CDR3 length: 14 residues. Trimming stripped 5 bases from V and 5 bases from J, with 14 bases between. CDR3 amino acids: CASRPQGIHNEQFF. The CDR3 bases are TGCGCCAGCAGACCTCAGGGGATCCACAATGAGCAGTTCTTC.

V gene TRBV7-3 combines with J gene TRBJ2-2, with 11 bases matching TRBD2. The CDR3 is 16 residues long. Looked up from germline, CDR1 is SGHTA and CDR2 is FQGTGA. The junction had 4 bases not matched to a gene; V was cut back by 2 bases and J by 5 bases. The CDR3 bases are TGTGCCAGCAGCTTAGGGCTAGCGGGAGGAACCGGGGAGCTGTTTTTT. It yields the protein CASSLGLAGGTGELFF.

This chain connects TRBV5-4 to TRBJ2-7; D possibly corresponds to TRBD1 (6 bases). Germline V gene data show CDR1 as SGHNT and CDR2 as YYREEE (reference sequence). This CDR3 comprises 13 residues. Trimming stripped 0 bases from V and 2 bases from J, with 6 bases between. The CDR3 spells CASSLDRAYEQYF. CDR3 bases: TGTGCCAGCAGCTTGGACAGGGCCTACGAGCAGTACTTC.

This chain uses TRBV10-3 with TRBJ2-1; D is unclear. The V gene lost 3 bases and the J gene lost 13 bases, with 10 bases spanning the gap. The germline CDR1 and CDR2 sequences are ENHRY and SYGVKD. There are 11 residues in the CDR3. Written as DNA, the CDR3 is TGTGCCATCAGTGACCAATTAATCCAGTTCTTC. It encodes CAISDQLIQFF.

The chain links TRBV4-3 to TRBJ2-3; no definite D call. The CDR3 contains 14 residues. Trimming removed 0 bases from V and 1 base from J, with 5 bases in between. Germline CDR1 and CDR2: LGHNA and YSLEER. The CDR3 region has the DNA TGCGCCAGCAGCCAAGATGTTGGCACAGATACGCAGTATTTT. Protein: CASSQDVGTDTQYF.

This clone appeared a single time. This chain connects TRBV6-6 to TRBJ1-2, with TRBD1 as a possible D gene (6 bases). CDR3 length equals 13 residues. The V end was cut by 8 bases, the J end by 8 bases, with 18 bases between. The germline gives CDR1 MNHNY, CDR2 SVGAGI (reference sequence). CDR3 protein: CASVLQGAGGYTF. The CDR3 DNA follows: TGTGCCAGCGTATTACAGGGAGCCGGGGGCTACACCTTC.

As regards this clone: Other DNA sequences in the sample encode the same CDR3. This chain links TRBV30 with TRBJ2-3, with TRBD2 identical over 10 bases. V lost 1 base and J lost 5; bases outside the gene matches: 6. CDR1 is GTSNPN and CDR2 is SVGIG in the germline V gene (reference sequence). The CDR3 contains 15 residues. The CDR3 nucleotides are TGTGCCTGGAGTGGTCGGGAGCGGGGGGGAGATACGCAGTATTTT. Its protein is CAWSGRERGGDTQYF.

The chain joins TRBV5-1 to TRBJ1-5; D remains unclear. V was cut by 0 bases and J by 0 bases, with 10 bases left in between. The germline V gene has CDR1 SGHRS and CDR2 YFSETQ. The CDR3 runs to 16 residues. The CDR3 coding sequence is TGCGCCAGCAGCTTGGATGCAGGTTATAGCAATCAGCCCCAGCATTTT. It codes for CASSLDAGYSNQPQHF.

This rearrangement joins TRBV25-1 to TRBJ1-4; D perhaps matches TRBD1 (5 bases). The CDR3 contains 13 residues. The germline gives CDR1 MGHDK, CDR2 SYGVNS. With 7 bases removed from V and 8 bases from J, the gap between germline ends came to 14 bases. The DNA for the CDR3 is TGTGCCAGCAAGTGGGGGGACGTCGAAAAACTGTTTTTT. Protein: CASKWGDVEKLFF.

Written as DNA, the CDR3 is TGTGCCACCGGCGTAAGGGGAGATACGCAGTATTTT. This gives the protein CATGVRGDTQYF. The chain carries TRBV15 and TRBJ2-3; tentative D call: TRBD1 (5 bases). The germline V and J ends were trimmed by 8 bases and 5 bases, with 11 bases remaining between them. The CDR3 runs to 12 residues. Germline assignment: CDR1 LNHNV and CDR2 YYDKDF (reference sequence). Filled out from reference TRBV15 and TRBJ2-3, the complete variable domain reads DAMVIQNPRYQVTQFGKPVTLSCSQTLNHNVMYWYQQKSSQAPKLLFHYYDKDFNNEADTPDNFQSRRPNTSFCFLDIRSPGLGDTAMYLCATGVRGDTQYFGPGTRLTVL.

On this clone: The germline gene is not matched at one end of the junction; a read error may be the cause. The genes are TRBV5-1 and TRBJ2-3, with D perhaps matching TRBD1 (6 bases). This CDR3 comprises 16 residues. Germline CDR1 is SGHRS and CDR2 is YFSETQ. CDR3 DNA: TGCGCCAGCAGCTTGGGTGCAGGGGATCGCACAGATGCGCAGTATTTT. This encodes CASSLGAGDRTDAQYF.